Below, 12 T cell receptor beta chains from the same sample are listed, as sequenced in a study of blood T cell repertoires in COVID-19. The method was immunoSEQ multiplex PCR; TCRdb's version includes in-frame clones alone and lacks a portion of them. Altogether 25,000 to 30,000 clones are present, about 80% being singletons, with the ten largest covering more than 60%. The sample taken for sequencing was peripheral blood. These receptors all come from a man between 70 and 80 years old with acute or convalescent COVID-19.

V and J are TRBV19 and TRBJ1-2, with TRBD1 identical over 7 bases. The J segment lost 8 bases and the V segment lost 3 bases, leaving 9 bases of the junction unmatched. This CDR3 has 14 residues. Germline CDR1 reads LNHDA; CDR2 reads SQIVND (reference sequence). CDR3 loop: CASSINRGEGGYTF. CDR3 sequence (DNA): TGTGCCAGTAGTATTAACAGGGGAGAAGGCGGCTACACCTTC.

The chain links TRBV3-1 (or the pseudogene TRBV3-2) to TRBJ1-2, with TRBD1 identical over 8 bases. V was clipped by 2 bases and J by 8 bases; unmatched bases: 4. CDR1 is LGHDT, CDR2 YNNKEL, per germline (reference sequence). The CDR3 covers 13 residues. CDR3 region: CASSQQGAGGYTF. CDR3 nucleotides: TGTGCCAGCAGCCAACAGGGGGCAGGGGGCTACACCTTC.

This clone has only one observation. The V gene is TRBV27, the J gene TRBJ1-1; 8 bases fit TRBD1. Unmatched junction bases numbered 16, after V lost 3 bases and J lost 4 bases. CDR1 and CDR2 from the germline V gene are MNHEY and SMNVEV (reference sequence). The CDR3 covers 18 residues. The CDR3 here is CASSFDGGWTGFGTEAFF. CDR3 nucleotides: TGTGCCAGCAGTTTCGATGGGGGTTGGACAGGGTTCGGCACTGAAGCTTTCTTT.

This sequence joins TRBV5-1 and TRBJ2-1; TRBD2 matches at 13 bases. This CDR3 is built from 15 residues. Germline values: CDR1 SGHRS, CDR2 YFSETQ. Losses at the gene ends were 4 bases for V and 7 bases for J; bases not matched to a gene: 5. The CDR3 DNA follows: TGCGCCAGCAGCCGCACTAGCGGGGGGGGGAATGAGCAGTTCTTC. Translating it yields CASSRTSGGGNEQFF.

This chain uses TRBV7-2 with TRBJ2-1; maybe TRBD2 (7 bases). Per germline, CDR1 SGHTA and CDR2 FQGNSA. V lost 0 bases, J lost 9 bases, and 15 bases lay in between. CDR3 length: 15 residues. CDR3 loop: CASSLAFQGRGEQFF. As DNA, the CDR3 is TGTGCCAGCAGCTTAGCGTTTCAGGGGAGGGGTGAGCAGTTCTTC.

V is TRBV19 and J is TRBJ1-3; tentatively, D is TRBD1 (6 bases). The germline CDR1 and CDR2 sequences are LNHDA and SQIVND (reference sequence). V lost 5 bases, J lost 0 bases, and 14 bases lay in between. The CDR3 is 16 amino acids. In nucleotides, the CDR3 is TGTGCCAGTAGTGCGGACAGAACTTACTCTGGAAACACCATATATTTT. Its protein is CASSADRTYSGNTIYF.

The genes are TRBV6-6 and TRBJ2-7; the match to TRBD2 covers 9 bases. With 6 bases clipped from V and 2 bases from J, the junction kept 8 bases outside the gene matches. CDR1 MNHNY and CDR2 SVGAGI come from the germline V gene (reference sequence). This CDR3 region has 15 residues. The CDR3 DNA reads as TGTGCCAGCAGCCCACTAGCGGGTGCTACCTACGAGCAGTACTTC. It yields the protein CASSPLAGATYEQYF.

There are a few counts of this clone. One junction end disagrees with the germline gene, perhaps due to a read error. The chain is built from TRBV12-5 and TRBJ2-5; a weak D match, TRBD1 (5 bases). The length of the CDR3 is 15 residues. Germline V gene lookup returns CDR1 LGHNT and CDR2 FRNRAP. CDR3 coding DNA: TGTGCTAGTGGTTTGCGAGCAGGGCGCCAACAGACCCAGTACTTC. It is translated as CASGLRAGRQQTQYF.

This clone is labeled as medium-sized (0.01 to 0.1%). This chain joins TRBV20-1 and TRBJ1-1; 8 bases match TRBD1. CDR3 length: 13 residues. Germline assignment: CDR1 DFQATT and CDR2 SNEGSKA (reference sequence). Trimming removed 3 bases from V and 3 bases from J; junction bases left unmatched: 3. The CDR3 region has the DNA TGCAGTGCTAGTCAGACAGGGGACACTGAAGCTTTCTTT. Protein: CSASQTGDTEAFF.

V usage is TRBV19 and J usage is TRBJ1-5; D gene unclear. V was pared by 6 bases and J by 7 bases, with 13 bases between. CDR1 and CDR2 (germline): LNHDA, SQIVND (reference sequence). There are 13 residues in the CDR3. The CDR3, as DNA: TGTGCCAGTAGCCCTACGATGGGCCAGCCCCAGCATTTT. As protein: CASSPTMGQPQHF.

The chain is built from TRBV19 and TRBJ1-6, with unresolved D. The CDR3 runs to 13 residues. Germline V gene sequence: CDR1 LNHDA, CDR2 SQIVND (reference sequence). Trimming took 5 bases from V and 8 from J, leaving 10 bases between them. The CDR3 bases are TGTGCCAGTAGTCTCCAGCGAGATTCACCCCTCCACTTT. Protein: CASSLQRDSPLHF.

The V and J genes are TRBV7-2 and TRBJ1-1; D is possibly TRBD1 (6 bases). With 0 bases removed from V and 2 bases from J, the gap between germline ends came to 10 bases. The length of the CDR3 is 15 residues. Per the germline V gene, CDR1 is SGHTA and CDR2 is FQGNSA. The CDR3 bases are TGTGCCAGCAGCTTAGCGCGGGGGGCAAACACTGAAGCTTTCTTT. Protein product: CASSLARGANTEAFF.